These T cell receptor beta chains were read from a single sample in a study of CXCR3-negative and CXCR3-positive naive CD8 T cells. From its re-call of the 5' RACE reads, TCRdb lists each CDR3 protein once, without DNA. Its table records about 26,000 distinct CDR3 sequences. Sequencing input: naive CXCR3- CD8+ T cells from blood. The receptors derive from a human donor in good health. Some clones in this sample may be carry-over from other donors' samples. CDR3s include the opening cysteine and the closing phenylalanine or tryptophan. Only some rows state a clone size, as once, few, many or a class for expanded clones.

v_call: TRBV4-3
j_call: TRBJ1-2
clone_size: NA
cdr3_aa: CASSQDRAEANYGYTF

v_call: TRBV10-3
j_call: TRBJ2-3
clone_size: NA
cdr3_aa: CAISESDILTSGTDTQYF

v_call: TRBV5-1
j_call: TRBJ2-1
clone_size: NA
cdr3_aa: CASSLGQLNEQFF

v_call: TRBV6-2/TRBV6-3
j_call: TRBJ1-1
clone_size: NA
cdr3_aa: CATLNRGQGNTEAFF

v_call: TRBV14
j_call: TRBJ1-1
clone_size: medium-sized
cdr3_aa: CASSQYGTEAFF

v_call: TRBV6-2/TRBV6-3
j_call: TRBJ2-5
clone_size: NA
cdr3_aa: CASRPGLGETQYF

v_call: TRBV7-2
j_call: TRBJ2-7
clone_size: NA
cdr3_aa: CASSPPVGRYEQYF

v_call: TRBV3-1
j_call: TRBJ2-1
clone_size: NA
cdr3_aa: CASSPGLAVYNEQFF

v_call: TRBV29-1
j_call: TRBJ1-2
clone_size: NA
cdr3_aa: CSVVPRQLNGYTF

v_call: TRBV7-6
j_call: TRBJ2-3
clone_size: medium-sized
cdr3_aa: CASSLARGGTDTQYF

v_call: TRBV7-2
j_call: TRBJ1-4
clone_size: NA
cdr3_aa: CASSLRGRQGLTNEKLFF

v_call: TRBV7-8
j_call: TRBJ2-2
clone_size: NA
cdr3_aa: CASSQREGTANTGELFF

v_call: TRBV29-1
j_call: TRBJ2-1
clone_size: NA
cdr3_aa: CSVEVLGSYNEQFF

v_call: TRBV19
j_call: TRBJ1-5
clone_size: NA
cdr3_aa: CASRGNRGQENNQPQHF

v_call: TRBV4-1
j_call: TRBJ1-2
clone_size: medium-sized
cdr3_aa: CASSQEARANYGYTF

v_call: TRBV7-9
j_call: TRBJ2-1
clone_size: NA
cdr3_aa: CASSARGSENEQFF

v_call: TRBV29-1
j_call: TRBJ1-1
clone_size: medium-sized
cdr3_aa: CSVGSLNTEAFF

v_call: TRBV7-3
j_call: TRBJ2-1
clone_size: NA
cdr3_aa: CASSSGAGGYNEQFF

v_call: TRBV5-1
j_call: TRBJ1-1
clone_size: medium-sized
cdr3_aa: CASSTTGWATEAFF

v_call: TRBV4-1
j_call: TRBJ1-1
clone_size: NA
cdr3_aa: CASSTDRGSPEAFF

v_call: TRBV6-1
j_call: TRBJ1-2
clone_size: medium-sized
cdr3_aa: CASKEALNYGYTF

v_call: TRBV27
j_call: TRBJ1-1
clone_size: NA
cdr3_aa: CASSFDRSTEAFF

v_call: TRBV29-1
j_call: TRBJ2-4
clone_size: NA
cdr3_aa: CSVGTENIQYF

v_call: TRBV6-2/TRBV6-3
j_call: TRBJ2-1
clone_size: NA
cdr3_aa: CASSYSGNEQFF

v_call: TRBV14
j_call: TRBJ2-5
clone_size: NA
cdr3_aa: CASSLTVAETQYF

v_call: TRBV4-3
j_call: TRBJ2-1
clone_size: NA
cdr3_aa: CASSQESLNEQFF

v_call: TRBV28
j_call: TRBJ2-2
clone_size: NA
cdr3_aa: CASSYQELTGELFF

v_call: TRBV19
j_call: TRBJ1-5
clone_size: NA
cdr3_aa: CASNSGVQPQHF

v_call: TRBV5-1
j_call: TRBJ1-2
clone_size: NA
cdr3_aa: CASSLESGYTF

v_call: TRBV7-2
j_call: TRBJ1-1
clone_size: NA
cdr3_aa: CASSLGSERRAFF

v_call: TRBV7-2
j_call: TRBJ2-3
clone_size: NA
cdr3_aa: CASSHWPAGDLTDTQYF

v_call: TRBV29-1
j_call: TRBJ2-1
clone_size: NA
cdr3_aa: CSVRTGIHNEQFF

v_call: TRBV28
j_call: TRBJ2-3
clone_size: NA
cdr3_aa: CASSLFGTQHTDTQYF

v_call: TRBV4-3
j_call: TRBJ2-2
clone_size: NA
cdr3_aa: CASSQDGPRAGSTGELFF

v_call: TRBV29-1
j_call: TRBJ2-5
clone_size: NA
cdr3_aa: CSAVVMAHQETQYF

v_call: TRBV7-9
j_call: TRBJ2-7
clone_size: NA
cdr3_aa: CASSLDGPPNSYEQYF

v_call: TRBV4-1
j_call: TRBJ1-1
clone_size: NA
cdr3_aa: CASSQAIQGAFHEAFF

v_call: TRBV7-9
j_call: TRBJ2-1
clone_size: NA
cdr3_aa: CASSLRGASSYNEQFF

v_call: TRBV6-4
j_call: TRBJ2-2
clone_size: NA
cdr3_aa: CASSENLYTNTGELFF

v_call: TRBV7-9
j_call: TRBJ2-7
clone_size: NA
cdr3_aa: CASSPRSIEQYF

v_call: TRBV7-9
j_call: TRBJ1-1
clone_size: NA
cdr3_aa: CASSRGTGGNTEAFF

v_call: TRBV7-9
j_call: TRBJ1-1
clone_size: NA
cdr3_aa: CASSQEGRERTEAFF

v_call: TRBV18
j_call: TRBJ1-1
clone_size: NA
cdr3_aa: CASSPPVWEMDTEAFF

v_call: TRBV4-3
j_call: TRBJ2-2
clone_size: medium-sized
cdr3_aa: CASSPDLAGVYTGELFF

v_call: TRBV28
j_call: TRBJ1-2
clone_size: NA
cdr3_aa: CVSDSGYYGYTF

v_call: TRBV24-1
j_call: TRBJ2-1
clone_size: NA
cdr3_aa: CATAGLAEREQFF

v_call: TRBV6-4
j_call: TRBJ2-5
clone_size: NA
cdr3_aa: CASSGTPGGQETQYF

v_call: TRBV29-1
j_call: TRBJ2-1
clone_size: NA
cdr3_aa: CSPRTDYNEQFF

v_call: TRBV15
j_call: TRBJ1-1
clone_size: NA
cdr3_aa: CATSRDGGFGTEAFF

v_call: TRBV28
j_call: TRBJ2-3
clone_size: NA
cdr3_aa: CASGTGSTDTQYF

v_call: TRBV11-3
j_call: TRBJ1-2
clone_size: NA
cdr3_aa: CASSLDPDGNGYTF

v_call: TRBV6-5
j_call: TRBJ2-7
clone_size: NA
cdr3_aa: CASSPRAYYEQYF

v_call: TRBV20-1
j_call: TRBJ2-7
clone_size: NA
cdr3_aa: CSALDGTSTNEQYF